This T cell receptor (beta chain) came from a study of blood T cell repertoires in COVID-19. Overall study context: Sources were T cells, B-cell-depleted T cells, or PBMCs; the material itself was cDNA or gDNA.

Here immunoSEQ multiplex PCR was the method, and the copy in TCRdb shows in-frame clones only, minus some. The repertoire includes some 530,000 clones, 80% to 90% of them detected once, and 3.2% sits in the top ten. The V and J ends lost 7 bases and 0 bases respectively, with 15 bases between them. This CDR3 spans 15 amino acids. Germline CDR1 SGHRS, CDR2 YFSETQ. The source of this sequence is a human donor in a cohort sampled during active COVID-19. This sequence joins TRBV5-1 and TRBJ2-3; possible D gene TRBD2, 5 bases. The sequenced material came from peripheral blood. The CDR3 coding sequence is TGCGCCAGCGCAACTAGGACCCTTAGCACAGATACGCAGTATTTT. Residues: CASATRTLSTDTQYF.